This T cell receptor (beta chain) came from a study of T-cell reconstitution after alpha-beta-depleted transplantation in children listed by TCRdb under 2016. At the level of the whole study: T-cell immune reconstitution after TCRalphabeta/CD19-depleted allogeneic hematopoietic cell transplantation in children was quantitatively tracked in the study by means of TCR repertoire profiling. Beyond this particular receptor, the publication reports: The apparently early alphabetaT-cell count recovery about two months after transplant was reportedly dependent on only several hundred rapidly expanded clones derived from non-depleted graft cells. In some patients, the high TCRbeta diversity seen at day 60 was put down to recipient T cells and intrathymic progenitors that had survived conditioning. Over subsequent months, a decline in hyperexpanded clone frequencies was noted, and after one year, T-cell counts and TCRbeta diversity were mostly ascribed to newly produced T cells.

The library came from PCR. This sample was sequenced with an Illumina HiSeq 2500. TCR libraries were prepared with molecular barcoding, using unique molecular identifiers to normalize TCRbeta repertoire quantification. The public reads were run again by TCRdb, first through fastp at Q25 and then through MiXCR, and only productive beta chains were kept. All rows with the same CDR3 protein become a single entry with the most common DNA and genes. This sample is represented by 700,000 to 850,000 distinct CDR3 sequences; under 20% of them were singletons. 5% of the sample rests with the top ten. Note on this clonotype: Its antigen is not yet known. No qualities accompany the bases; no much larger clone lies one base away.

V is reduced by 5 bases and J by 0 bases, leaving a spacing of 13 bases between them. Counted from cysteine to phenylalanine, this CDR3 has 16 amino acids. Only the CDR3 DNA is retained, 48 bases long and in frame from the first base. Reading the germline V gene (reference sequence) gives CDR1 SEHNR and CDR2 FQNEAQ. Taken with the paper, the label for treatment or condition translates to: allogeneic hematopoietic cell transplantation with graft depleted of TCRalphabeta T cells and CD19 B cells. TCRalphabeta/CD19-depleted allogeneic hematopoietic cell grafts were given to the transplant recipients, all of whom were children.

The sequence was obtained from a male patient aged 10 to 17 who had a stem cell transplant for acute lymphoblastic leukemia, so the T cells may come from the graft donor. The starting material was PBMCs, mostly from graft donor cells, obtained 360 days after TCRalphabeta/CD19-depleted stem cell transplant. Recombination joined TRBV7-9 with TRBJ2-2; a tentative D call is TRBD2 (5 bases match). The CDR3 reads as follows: CASSPQKRPNTGELFF. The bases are TGTGCCAGCAGCCCACAAAAGCGGCCGAACACCGGGGAGCTGTTTTTT.